This T cell receptor beta chain was identified during a study of T cell repertoires in cytomegalovirus infection. CDR3 length equals 13 residues. V was trimmed by 6 bases and J by 2 bases, leaving 9 bases between them. In germline, CDR1 is SGHVS, CDR2 FQNEAQ. TCRdb recomputed calls from the reads with MiXCR, one row per CDR3 protein. The table lists almost 550,000 distinct CDR3 sequences, about 15% of them singletons. This clonotype has ten or more counts. The chain combines TRBV7-8 with TRBJ2-3; no clear D. This sequence was found in a human donor in good health (CMV status not recorded). Some clones in this sample may be carry-over from other donors' samples. Sequenced: CD8+ T cells from PBMCs. The CDR3 spells CASSEWDTDTQYF. For the CDR3, the DNA is TGTGCCAGCAGTGAATGGGACACAGATACGCAGTATTTT.